The clone carrying this T cell receptor beta chain occurred many times. The antigen remains unidentified. Amplified TCR beta CDR3 regions came from RNA transcripts. HTBI primers drove first-round RT-PCR of the TCR CDR3. Each CDR3 protein is one row after TCRdb ran MiXCR on the multiplex PCR reads. The repertoire holds 490,000 or so distinct CDR3 sequences, with 15% to 20% as singletons. Uncontrolled infection, other autoimmune disease, pregnancy or lactation excluded patients. This specimen belongs to a study of T cells in Graves' hyperthyroidism and ophthalmopathy. Findings of the study overall: In the analysis, a 13 V-J model separated ophthalmopathy from stable hyperthyroidism.

Germline V lookup: CDR1 LGHNA, CDR2 YNFKEQ. The CDR3 is 16 amino acids. J gave up 7 bases and V 0 bases, and 10 bases lay outside the gene matches. Sequencing input: blood. The chain recombines TRBV4-2 with TRBJ2-7; the match to TRBD2 covers 9 bases. This sequence was found in a woman aged 25 to 39 with Graves' ophthalmopathy. The CDR3 loop reads CASSQDLFSGSGEQYF. The DNA of the CDR3 is TGTGCCAGCAGCCAAGATCTCTTTAGCGGGAGCGGGGAGCAGTACTTC.